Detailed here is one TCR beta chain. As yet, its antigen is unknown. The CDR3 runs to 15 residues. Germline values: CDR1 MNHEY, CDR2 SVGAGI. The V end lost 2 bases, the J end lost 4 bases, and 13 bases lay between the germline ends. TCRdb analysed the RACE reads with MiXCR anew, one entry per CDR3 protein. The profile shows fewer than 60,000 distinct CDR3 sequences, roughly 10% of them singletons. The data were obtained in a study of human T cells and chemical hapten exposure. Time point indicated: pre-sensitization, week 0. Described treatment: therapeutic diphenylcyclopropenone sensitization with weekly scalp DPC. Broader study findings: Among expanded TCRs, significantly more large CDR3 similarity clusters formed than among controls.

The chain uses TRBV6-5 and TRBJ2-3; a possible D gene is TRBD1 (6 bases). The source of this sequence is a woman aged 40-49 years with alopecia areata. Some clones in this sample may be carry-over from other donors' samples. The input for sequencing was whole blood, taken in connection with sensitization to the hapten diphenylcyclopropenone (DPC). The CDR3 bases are TGTGCCAGCAGTTACAAGGGCAGGGGCTCAGATACGCAGTATTTT. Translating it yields CASSYKGRGSDTQYF.